This T cell receptor (beta chain) was documented in a study of shared clonotypes between healthy human individuals. In the study overall: Donors were two women and a few men aged 18 to 49.

The CDR3 covers 12 residues. V was trimmed by 2 bases and J by 8 bases, leaving 8 bases between them. Per germline, CDR1 SGHRS and CDR2 YFSETQ. Data came from immunoSEQ multiplex PCR; TCRdb stores just in-frame clones and leaves some out. The sample contains around 2.5 million clones, approximately 93% of which appear only once. Everyone who donated was a Caucasian adult who lived in Nashville, Tennessee. CD45RA+ naive and CD45RA-negative memory subsets were separated from CD4+ cells. The rearrangement joins TRBV5-1 to TRBJ2-1; D is undetermined. The sample consisted of naive CD4+ T cells from PBMCs. The subset was: CD45RA+ positively selected. The receptor was isolated from a man in his late teens or twenties in good health. Some clones in this sample may be carry-over from other donors' samples. CDR3 loop: CASSFRFDEQFF. In DNA form, the CDR3 reads TGCGCCAGCAGCTTCAGGTTCGATGAGCAGTTCTTC. The full variable domain, in which reference TRBV5-1 and TRBJ2-1 provide the parts outside the CDR3, is KAGVTQTPRYLIKTRGQQVTLSCSPISGHRSVSWYQQTPGQGLQFLFEYFSETQRNKGNFPGRFSGRQFSNSRSEMNVSTLELGDSALYLCASSFRFDEQFFGPGTRLTVL.